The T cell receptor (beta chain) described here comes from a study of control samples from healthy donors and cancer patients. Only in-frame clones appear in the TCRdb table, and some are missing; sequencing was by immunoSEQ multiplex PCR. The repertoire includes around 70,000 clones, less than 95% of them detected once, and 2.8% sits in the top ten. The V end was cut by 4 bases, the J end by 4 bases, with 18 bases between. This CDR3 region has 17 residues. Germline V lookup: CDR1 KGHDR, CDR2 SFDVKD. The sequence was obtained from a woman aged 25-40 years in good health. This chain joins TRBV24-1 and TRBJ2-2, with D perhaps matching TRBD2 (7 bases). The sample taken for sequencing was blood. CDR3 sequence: CATSDPTGTTSTGELFF. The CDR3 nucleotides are TGTGCCACCAGTGACCCTACAGGGACTACCTCCACCGGGGAGCTGTTTTTT.